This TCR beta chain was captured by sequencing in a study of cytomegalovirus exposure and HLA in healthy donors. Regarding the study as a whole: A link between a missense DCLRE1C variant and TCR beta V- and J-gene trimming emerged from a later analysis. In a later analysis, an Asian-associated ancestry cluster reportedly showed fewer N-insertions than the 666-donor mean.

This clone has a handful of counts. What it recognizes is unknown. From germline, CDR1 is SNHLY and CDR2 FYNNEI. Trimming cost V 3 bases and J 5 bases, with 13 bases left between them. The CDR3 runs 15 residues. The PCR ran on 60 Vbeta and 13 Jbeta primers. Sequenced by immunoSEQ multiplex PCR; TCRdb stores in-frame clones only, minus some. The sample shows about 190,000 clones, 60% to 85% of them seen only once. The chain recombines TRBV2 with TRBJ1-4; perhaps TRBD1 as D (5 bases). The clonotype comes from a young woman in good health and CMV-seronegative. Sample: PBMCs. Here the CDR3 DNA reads TGTGCCAGCAGTGATCAGGCAGGGCAAAATGAAAAACTGTTTTTT. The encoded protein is CASSDQAGQNEKLFF. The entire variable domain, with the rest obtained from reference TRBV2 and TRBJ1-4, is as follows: EPEVTQTPSHQVTQMGQEVILRCVPISNHLYFYWYRQILGQKVEFLVSFYNNEISEKSEIFDDQFSVERPDGSNFTLKIRSTKLEDSAMYFCASSDQAGQNEKLFFGSGTQLSVL.